Shown below are 7 T cell receptor beta chains from a single sample sequenced in a study of low-dose radiotherapy and immunotherapy resistance in tumors (dated by TCRdb to about 2022). Reading the label with the study, this specimen's time point is: before trial treatment. Sequencing used an Illumina HiSeq 2500. First-strand cDNA was synthesized using Superscript III and a set of TRAV- and TRBV-specific primers, so that both TCRalpha and TCRbeta chains were covered. A roughly 19-cycle PCR with Phusion amplified the TCRs, pairing a constant-region primer with the adapter that was attached to the V primers. TCRdb ran its own pipeline on the public reads, namely fastp trimming at Q25 and MiXCR clone calling, and kept in-frame beta chains. Each CDR3 protein gets just one entry, which takes the most common genes and DNA from the rows behind it. A total of 35,000 to 45,000 distinct CDR3 sequences appear in this sample, 25% to 40% of them only once. In total, the top ten clones hold around 3.5% of the sample.

This specimen consisted of PBMCs, obtained before treatment. All receptors come from a male donor with gallbladder cancer.

This chain links TRBV10-3 with TRBJ2-2; D is unresolved. The V gene lost 4 bases and the J gene lost 2 bases, with 14 bases spanning the gap. The CDR3 length is 16 residues. The germline gives CDR1 ENHRY, CDR2 SYGVKD. In DNA form, the CDR3 reads TGTGCCATCAGTGCCTTTGTTGGGGTTAACACCGGGGAGCTGTTTTTT. Its translation is CAISAFVGVNTGELFF.

The table lists this clonotype with many counts. The V gene is TRBV2, the J gene TRBJ2-1; the D gene is possibly TRBD2 (5 bases). Germline CDR1 is SNHLY and CDR2 is FYNNEI. The CDR3 has 13 amino acids. Trimming took 11 bases from V and 0 from J, leaving 11 bases between them. CDR3 sequence: CAGGGSSYNEQFF. The CDR3 region has the DNA TGTGCCGGAGGAGGAAGCTCCTACAATGAGCAGTTCTTC.

This clonotype was seen ten or more times. V usage is TRBV29-1 and J usage is TRBJ2-5; D ambiguous. This CDR3 has 13 residues. Trimming pared 2 bases from V and 0 bases from J, leaving 7 bases between. Germline CDR1 and CDR2: SQVTM and ANQGSEA. CDR3 nucleotide sequence: TGCAGCGTTGAAACAGATAACCAAGAGACCCAGTACTTC. Its protein product is CSVETDNQETQYF.

This clonotype was recorded at least ten times. Written as DNA, the CDR3 is TGTGCCAGCAGTTTGTCCGGGACAGGGTGGACTGAAGCTTTCTTT. Protein product: CASSLSGTGWTEAFF. The V call is TRBV12-3 or TRBV12-4, the J call TRBJ1-1; TRBD1 agrees at 9 bases. The ends lost 3 bases at V and 5 bases at J; junction bases unmatched: 7. The CDR3 loop spans 15 amino acids.

This clonotype came up many times. The V call is TRBV9, the J call TRBJ2-7; a possible D gene is TRBD1 (6 bases). The CDR3 contains 13 residues. The V gene lost 4 bases and the J gene lost 6 bases, with 14 bases spanning the gap. From germline, CDR1 is SGDLS and CDR2 YYNGEE. CDR3 sequence (DNA): TGTGCCAGCAGCCCCGCCTCCAGGGGCGAGCAGTACTTC. Amino acid sequence: CASSPASRGEQYF.

On this clonotype itself: This probably arose from a read error, given a far larger clone one base away. The V call is TRBV10-3, the J call TRBJ2-7, with 9 bases lining up with TRBD1. This CDR3 region has 17 residues. J lost 7 bases, V lost 7 bases, and 20 bases had no gene match. Germline V gene lookup returns CDR1 ENHRY and CDR2 SYGVKD. CDR3 in amino acids: CAITAEWQGQGIDEQYF. The CDR3 region has the DNA TGTGCCATCACGGCCGAATGGCAGGGACAGGGTATCGATGAGCAGTACTTC.

The genes are TRBV28 and TRBJ2-6; TRBD1 agrees at 8 bases. The CDR3 runs to 21 residues. The V and J ends lost 4 bases and 1 base, in that order; junction bases with no gene match: 18. The germline V gene encodes CDR1 MDHEN and CDR2 SYDVKM. CDR3 region: CASSWTRLIGRGQSGANVLTF. Written as DNA, the CDR3 is TGTGCCAGCAGTTGGACCCGTTTGATCGGCAGGGGGCAATCTGGGGCCAACGTCCTGACTTTC.